A single sample is the source of the 27 T cell receptor beta chains below, sequenced in a study of cytomegalovirus exposure and HLA in healthy donors. PCR employed 60 Vbeta and 13 Jbeta primers. Assay used: immunoSEQ multiplex PCR; TCRdb lists only in-frame clones, some missing. The profile shows about 110,000 clones, more than 60% of them singletons. Sequenced sample: PBMCs. These receptors all stem from a female donor in good health and CMV-seropositive.

The V and J genes are TRBV19 and TRBJ2-2; 9 positions agree with TRBD2. V lost 3 bases to trimming and J lost 6 bases; unmatched junction nucleotides: 2. Germline CDR1 and CDR2: LNHDA and SQIVND (reference sequence). CDR3 length: 14 residues. The CDR3 sequence is CASSIGLASGELFF. CDR3 coding DNA: TGTGCCAGTAGTATTGGACTAGCGTCCGGGGAGCTGTTTTTT. Full variable domain (rest looked up from reference TRBV19 and TRBJ2-2): DGGITQSPKYLFRKEGQNVTLSCEQNLNHDAMYWYRQDPGQGLRLIYYSQIVNDFQKGDIAEGYSVSREKKESFPLTVTSAQKNPTAFYLCASSIGLASGELFFGEGSRLTVL.

The chain carries TRBV7-9 and TRBJ2-7; D perhaps matches TRBD1 (5 bases). CDR3 length equals 13 residues. V was pared by 6 bases and J by 3 bases, with 12 bases between. The germline V gene encodes CDR1 SEHNR and CDR2 FQNEAQ (reference sequence). The CDR3: CASRPGQGYEQYF. The CDR3 bases are TGTGCCAGCAGACCAGGGCAGGGCTACGAGCAGTACTTC.

The rearrangement links TRBV7-2 to TRBJ2-7; D uncertain. Germline loops: CDR1 SGHTA, CDR2 FQGNSA. The length of the CDR3 is 12 residues. V lost 4 bases, J lost 6 bases, and 10 bases lay in between. CDR3 sequence reads: CASSSANFEQYF. CDR3 nucleotides: TGTGCCAGCAGCTCCGCTAATTTCGAGCAGTACTTC. Complete variable domain (other parts from reference TRBV7-2 and TRBJ2-7): GAGVSQSPSNKVTEKGKDVELRCDPISGHTALYWYRQSLGQGLEFLIYFQGNSAPDKSGLPSDRFSAERTGGSVSTLTIQRTQQEDSAVYLCASSSANFEQYFGPGTRLTVT.

The rearrangement joins TRBV27 to TRBJ2-5; the match to TRBD1 covers 9 bases. In germline, CDR1 is MNHEY, CDR2 SMNVEV (reference sequence). CDR3 length equals 16 residues. The trim removed 6 bases at V and 1 base at J, leaving 9 bases unmatched. CDR3 loop: CASSHFPGQGQETQYF. DNA for the CDR3: TGTGCCAGCAGCCACTTCCCGGGACAGGGCCAAGAGACCCAGTACTTC.

The chain joins TRBV4-2 to TRBJ1-6, with 8 bases that match TRBD1. CDR3 size: 16 residues. Per the germline V gene, CDR1 is LGHNA and CDR2 is YNFKEQ. The V gene end was trimmed by 4 bases and the J gene end by 10 bases; junction bases not matched to a gene: 12. CDR3 DNA: TGTGCCAGCAGCCCGGGTGGCTGGACAGGGAAATCACCCCTCCACTTT. Residues: CASSPGGWTGKSPLHF.

V is TRBV28 and J is TRBJ1-2; 7 bases agree with TRBD1. Germline V gives CDR1 MDHEN, CDR2 SYDVKM. The CDR3 is 11 amino acids. V was clipped by 6 bases and J by 8 bases; unmatched bases: 3. CDR3 residues: CASSTGVGYTF. The DNA for the CDR3 is TGTGCCAGCAGCACAGGGGTCGGCTACACCTTC.

The chain carries TRBV12-5 and TRBJ2-5; perhaps TRBD2 as D (5 bases). In germline, CDR1 is LGHNT, CDR2 FRNRAP. The CDR3 totals 15 residues. V was shortened by 5 bases and J by 0 bases, with 13 bases between the two germline ends. The CDR3 DNA is TGTGCTAGTGGTAGCGGCGACGGCTACCAAGAGACCCAGTACTTC. Translating gives CASGSGDGYQETQYF.

This clone was recorded only once. The chain employs TRBV2 and TRBJ2-2, with 10 nucleotides matching TRBD1. V lost 6 bases, J lost 6 bases, and 10 bases stayed unmatched. The CDR3 spans 16 residues. Germline assignment: CDR1 SNHLY and CDR2 FYNNEI. CDR3 in amino acids: CASSDPGQGTAGELFF. The CDR3 nucleotides are TGTGCCAGCAGCGACCCGGGACAGGGGACGGCCGGGGAGCTGTTTTTT.

The genes are TRBV5-4 and TRBJ1-2; 9 bases fit TRBD1. The germline gives CDR1 SGHNT, CDR2 YYREEE (reference sequence). This CDR3 spans 15 amino acids. Trimming cost V 4 bases and J 2 bases; bases outside gene matches: 6. The CDR3: CASSGGTGLNYGYTF. The CDR3 DNA follows: TGTGCCAGCAGCGGCGGGACAGGGTTAAACTATGGCTACACCTTC.

This clone was counted a single time. The V call is TRBV7-2, the J call TRBJ1-3; maybe TRBD1 (6 bases). Trimming cost V 5 bases and J 4 bases, with 15 bases left between them. The CDR3 sequence is 15 residues long. Germline V gives CDR1 SGHTA, CDR2 FQGNSA. DNA of the CDR3: TGTGCCAGCAGCCTCCTGGACAGATTCGGAAACACCATATATTTT. Translating gives CASSLLDRFGNTIYF.

The chain has TRBV5-6 and TRBJ2-3, with TRBD2 matching over 9 bases. The CDR3 is 15 residues long. The V and J ends lost 2 bases and 1 base, in that order; junction bases with no gene match: 2. Germline loops: CDR1 SGHDT, CDR2 YYEEEE. The CDR3 sequence is CASSLRTSGTDTQYF. The CDR3 DNA is TGTGCCAGCAGCTTAAGGACTAGCGGCACAGATACGCAGTATTTT.

This rearrangement joins TRBV6-5 to TRBJ2-2; 7 nucleotides line up with TRBD1. V lost 11 bases and J lost 0; bases outside the gene matches: 3. The V gene's germline CDR1 is MNHEY and CDR2 SVGAGI. This CDR3 comprises 13 residues. CDR3 DNA: TGTGCCTCCAGGGGGACGAACACCGGGGAGCTGTTTTTT. Encoded protein: CASRGTNTGELFF.

The CDR3 DNA reads as TGTGCCAGCAGCTTCGTCCATGAGCAGTTCTTC. Its translation: CASSFVHEQFF. The chain couples TRBV7-9 to TRBJ2-1; D gene ambiguous. The CDR3 has 11 amino acids. The germline V gene has CDR1 SEHNR and CDR2 FQNEAQ (reference sequence). V lost 3 bases, J lost 8 bases, and 5 bases lay in between.

This clone was seen just once. The rearrangement links TRBV28 to TRBJ1-1; tentatively, D is TRBD1 (6 bases). V was pared by 4 bases and J by 10 bases, with 10 bases between. The CDR3 length is 11 residues. Germline CDR1 reads MDHEN; CDR2 reads SYDVKM. The CDR3 region has the DNA TGTGCCAGCAGTTCAGGGGCGAGAGCTTTCTTT. Translating gives CASSSGARAFF.

A few counts support this clone. The V and J genes are TRBV30 and TRBJ1-4; 8 positions agree with TRBD1. The germline V gene encodes CDR1 GTSNPN and CDR2 SVGIG (reference sequence). After removal of 5 bases from V and 7 bases from J, the junction contained 0 bases not matched to a gene. CDR3 length: 11 amino acids. CDR3 DNA: TGTGCCTGGGGACAGGGTGAAAAACTGTTTTTT. Amino acid sequence: CAWGQGEKLFF.

The rearrangement joins TRBV5-4 to TRBJ1-1; a possible D gene is TRBD1 (5 bases). With 1 base removed from V and 4 bases from J, the gap between germline ends came to 14 bases. The CDR3 extends over 15 amino acids. Germline CDR1 is SGHNT and CDR2 is YYREEE (reference sequence). CDR3 protein: CASSLSIGVITEAFF. The CDR3 bases are TGTGCCAGCAGCTTGTCGATAGGGGTTATCACTGAAGCTTTCTTT.

This chain uses TRBV4-3 with TRBJ1-4; a weak D match, TRBD1 (5 bases). Germline CDR1 reads LGHNA; CDR2 reads YSLEER. CDR3 size: 15 residues. Trimming left V 4 bases short and J 5 bases short, with 14 bases between. CDR3 DNA sequence: TGCGCCAGCAGCCCTACGGCAGGGTTGAATGAAAAACTGTTTTTT. Amino acid sequence: CASSPTAGLNEKLFF.

The chain links TRBV7-2 to TRBJ2-5, with 7 bases matching TRBD2. Trimming removed 5 bases from V and 2 bases from J; junction bases left unmatched: 5. Germline assignment: CDR1 SGHTA and CDR2 FQGNSA. This CDR3 has 14 amino acids. Written as DNA, the CDR3 is TGTGCCAGCAGCGCTAACGGGGGGCAAGAGACCCAGTACTTC. Translation gives CASSANGGQETQYF.

This chain uses TRBV27 with TRBJ1-2, with 8 bases identical to TRBD1. Unmatched junction bases numbered 14, after V lost 6 bases and J lost 8 bases. The CDR3 has 15 residues. The germline gives CDR1 MNHEY, CDR2 SMNVEV (reference sequence). CDR3 region: CASRPSGQGGYGYTF. The CDR3 DNA is TGTGCCAGCAGACCATCCGGACAGGGAGGTTACGGCTACACCTTC.

The chain uses TRBV11-2 and TRBJ2-7; 11 bases agree with TRBD2. V lost 5 bases to trimming and J lost 5 bases; unmatched junction nucleotides: 17. Per the germline V gene, CDR1 is SGHAT and CDR2 is FQNNGV. The CDR3 runs 18 residues. Written as DNA, the CDR3 is TGTGCCAGCAGCCAAACCGCCGATCTAGCGGGAGGATTCGACGAGCAGTACTTC. It encodes CASSQTADLAGGFDEQYF.

V gene TRBV7-9 combines with J gene TRBJ2-7; possibly TRBD1 for D (5 bases). The CDR3 consists of 15 residues. The germline V and J ends were trimmed by 3 bases and 7 bases, with 19 bases remaining between them. Per germline, CDR1 SEHNR and CDR2 FQNEAQ (reference sequence). CDR3 protein: CASSFRGQSVVEQYF. The CDR3 DNA follows: TGTGCCAGCAGCTTTCGAGGACAATCCGTCGTTGAGCAGTACTTC. Filled out from reference TRBV7-9 and TRBJ2-7, the complete variable domain reads DTGVSQNPRHKITKRGQNVTFRCDPISEHNRLYWYRQTLGQGPEFLTYFQNEAQLEKSRLLSDRFSAERPKGSFSTLEIQRTEQGDSAMYLCASSFRGQSVVEQYFGPGTRLTVT.

The chain combines TRBV6-1 with TRBJ1-5; D gene uncertain. The germline V gene has CDR1 MNHNS and CDR2 SASEGT. V was clipped by 2 bases and J by 4 bases, with 12 bases between them. CDR3 length: 15 amino acids. The CDR3 DNA sequence: TGTGCCAGCAGTGAAATGTGGCAGGCAAATCAGCCCCAGCATTTT. It translates to CASSEMWQANQPQHF.

CDR3 region: CASSLQTGRGTDTQYF. DNA of the CDR3: TGCGCCAGCAGCCTCCAAACGGGAAGGGGGACAGATACGCAGTATTTT. The chain is built from TRBV5-1 and TRBJ2-3; D might be TRBD1 (6 bases). V dropped 4 bases and J dropped 3 bases, with 18 bases sitting between them. CDR1 and CDR2 (germline): SGHRS, YFSETQ. The CDR3 spans 16 residues.

This sequence joins TRBV5-1 and TRBJ2-1; TRBD2 agrees at 13 bases. V trimming: 2 bases; J trimming: 6 bases; junction bases outside the gene matches: 8. Germline values: CDR1 SGHRS, CDR2 YFSETQ. This CDR3 has 17 residues. CDR3 sequence reads: CASSFLSTSGRANEQFF. The CDR3 DNA follows: TGCGCCAGCAGCTTCCTCTCTACTAGCGGGAGGGCCAATGAGCAGTTCTTC.

This chain connects TRBV10-3 to TRBJ1-2, with 9 bases fitting TRBD1. Germline assignment: CDR1 ENHRY and CDR2 SYGVKD. The CDR3 sequence is 14 residues long. The V and J ends lost 9 bases and 8 bases, in that order; junction bases with no gene match: 13. The CDR3 spells CAIRPGQGGGGYTF. CDR3 DNA sequence: TGTGCCATACGTCCGGGACAGGGCGGAGGGGGCTACACCTTC.

This chain uses TRBV4-2 with TRBJ2-5; 9 bases match TRBD2. The CDR3 is made up of 17 amino acids. Germline V gives CDR1 LGHNA, CDR2 YNFKEQ. The J segment lost 5 bases and the V segment lost 0 bases, leaving 10 bases of the junction unmatched. This chain's CDR3 is CASSQDEEAGGGETQYF. The CDR3 nucleotides are TGTGCCAGCAGCCAAGATGAGGAAGCGGGAGGAGGGGAGACCCAGTACTTC.

Only a few counts were recorded for this clone. The chain couples TRBV5-5 to TRBJ1-1; no definite D call. Germline CDR1 is SGHKS and CDR2 is YYEKEE (reference sequence). Trimming cost V 6 bases and J 0 bases, with 18 bases left between them. The CDR3 covers 16 residues. The CDR3 loop is CASTKLMAGMNTEAFF. The CDR3 DNA follows: TGTGCCAGCACCAAACTAATGGCCGGGATGAACACTGAAGCTTTCTTT.